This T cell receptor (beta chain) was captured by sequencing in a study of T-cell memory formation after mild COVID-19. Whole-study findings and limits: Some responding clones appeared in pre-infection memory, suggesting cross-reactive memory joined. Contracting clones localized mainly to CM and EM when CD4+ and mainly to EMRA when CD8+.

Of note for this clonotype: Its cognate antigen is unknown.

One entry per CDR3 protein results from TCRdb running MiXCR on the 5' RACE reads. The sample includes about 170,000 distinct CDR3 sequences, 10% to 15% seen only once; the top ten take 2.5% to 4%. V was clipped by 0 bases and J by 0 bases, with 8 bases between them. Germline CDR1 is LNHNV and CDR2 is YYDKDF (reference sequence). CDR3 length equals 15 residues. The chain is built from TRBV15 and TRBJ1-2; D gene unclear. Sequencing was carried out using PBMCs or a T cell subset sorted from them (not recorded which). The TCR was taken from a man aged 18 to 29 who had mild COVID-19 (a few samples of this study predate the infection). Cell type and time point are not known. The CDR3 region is CATSRDYTTNYGYTF. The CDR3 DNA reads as TGTGCCACCAGCAGAGATTATACCACTAACTATGGCTACACCTTC.